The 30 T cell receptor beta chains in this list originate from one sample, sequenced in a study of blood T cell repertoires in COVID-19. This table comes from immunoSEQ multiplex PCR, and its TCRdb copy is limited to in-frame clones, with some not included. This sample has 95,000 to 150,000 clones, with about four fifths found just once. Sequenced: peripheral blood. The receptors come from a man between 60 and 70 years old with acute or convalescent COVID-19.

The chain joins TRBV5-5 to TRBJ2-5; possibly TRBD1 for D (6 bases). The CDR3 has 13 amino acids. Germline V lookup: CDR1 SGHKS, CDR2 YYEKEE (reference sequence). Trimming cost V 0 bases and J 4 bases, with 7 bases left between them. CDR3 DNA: TGTGCCAGCAGCTTGGCCAGGGGAGAGACCCAGTACTTC. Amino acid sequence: CASSLARGETQYF.

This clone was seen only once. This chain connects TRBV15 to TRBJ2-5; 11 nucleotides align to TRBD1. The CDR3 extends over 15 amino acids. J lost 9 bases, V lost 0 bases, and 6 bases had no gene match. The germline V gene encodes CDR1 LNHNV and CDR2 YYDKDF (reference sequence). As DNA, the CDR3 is TGTGCCACCAGCAGAGACATAGGACAGGGGGCTGCCCAGTACTTC. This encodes CATSRDIGQGAAQYF.

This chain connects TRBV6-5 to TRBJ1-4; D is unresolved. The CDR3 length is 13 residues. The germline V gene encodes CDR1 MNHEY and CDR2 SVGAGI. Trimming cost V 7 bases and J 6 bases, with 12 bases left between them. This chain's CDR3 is CASMREFDEKLFF. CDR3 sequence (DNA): TGTGCCAGCATGAGGGAGTTTGATGAAAAACTGTTTTTT.

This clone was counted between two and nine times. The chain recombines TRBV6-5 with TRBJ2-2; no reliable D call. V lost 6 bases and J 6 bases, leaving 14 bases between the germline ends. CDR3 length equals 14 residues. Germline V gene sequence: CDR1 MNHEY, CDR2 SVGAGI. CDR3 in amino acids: CASRTFPMSGELFF. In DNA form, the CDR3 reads TGTGCCAGCAGGACTTTCCCCATGTCCGGGGAGCTGTTTTTT.

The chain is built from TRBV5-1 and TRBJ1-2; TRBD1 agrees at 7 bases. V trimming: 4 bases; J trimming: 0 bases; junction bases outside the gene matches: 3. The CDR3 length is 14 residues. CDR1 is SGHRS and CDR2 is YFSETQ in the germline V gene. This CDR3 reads CASSRGTANYGYTF. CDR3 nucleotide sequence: TGCGCCAGCAGCCGGGGGACAGCTAACTATGGCTACACCTTC.

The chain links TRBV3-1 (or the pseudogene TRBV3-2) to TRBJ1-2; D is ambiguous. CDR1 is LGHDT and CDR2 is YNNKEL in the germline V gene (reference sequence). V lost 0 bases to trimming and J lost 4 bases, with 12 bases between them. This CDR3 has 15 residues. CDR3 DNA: TGTGCCAGCAGCCAAGATTTGACGCGGGGCTATGGCTACACCTTC. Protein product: CASSQDLTRGYGYTF.

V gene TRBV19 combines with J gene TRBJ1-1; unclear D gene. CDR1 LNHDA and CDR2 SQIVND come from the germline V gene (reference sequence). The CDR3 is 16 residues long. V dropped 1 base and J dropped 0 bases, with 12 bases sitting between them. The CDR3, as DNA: TGTGCCAGTAGTATAGGGCCGGGAGGTTTGAACACTGAAGCTTTCTTT. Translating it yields CASSIGPGGLNTEAFF.

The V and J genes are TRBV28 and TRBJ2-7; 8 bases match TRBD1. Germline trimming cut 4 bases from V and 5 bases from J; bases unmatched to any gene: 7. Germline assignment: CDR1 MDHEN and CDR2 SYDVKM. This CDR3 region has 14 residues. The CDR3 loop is CASSSQGVVDEQYF. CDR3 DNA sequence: TGTGCCAGCAGTTCACAGGGGGTCGTGGACGAGCAGTACTTC.

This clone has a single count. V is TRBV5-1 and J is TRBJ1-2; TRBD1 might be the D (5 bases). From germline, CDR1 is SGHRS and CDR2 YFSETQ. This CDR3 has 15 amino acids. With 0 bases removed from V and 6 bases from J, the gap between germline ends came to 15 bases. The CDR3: CASSLAGVGLNGYTF. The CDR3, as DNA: TGCGCCAGCAGCTTGGCGGGGGTCGGGTTGAATGGCTACACCTTC. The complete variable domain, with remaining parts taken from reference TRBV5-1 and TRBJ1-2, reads KAGVTQTPRYLIKTRGQQVTLSCSPISGHRSVSWYQQTPGQGLQFLFEYFSETQRNKGNFPGRFSGRQFSNSRSEMNVSTLELGDSALYLCASSLAGVGLNGYTFGSGTRLTVV.

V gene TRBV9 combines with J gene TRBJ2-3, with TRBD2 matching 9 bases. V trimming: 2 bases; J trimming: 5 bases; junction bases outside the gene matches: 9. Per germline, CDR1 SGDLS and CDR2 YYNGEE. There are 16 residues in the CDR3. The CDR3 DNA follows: TGTGCCAGCAGCGTCGGCGGGAGGGCCTCGGGAGATACGCAGTATTTT. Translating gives CASSVGGRASGDTQYF.

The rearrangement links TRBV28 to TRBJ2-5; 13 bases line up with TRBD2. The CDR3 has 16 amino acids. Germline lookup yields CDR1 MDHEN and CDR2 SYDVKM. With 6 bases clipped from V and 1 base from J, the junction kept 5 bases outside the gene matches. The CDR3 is CASSTTSGRVQETQYF. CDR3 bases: TGTGCCAGCAGCACTACTAGCGGGAGGGTCCAAGAGACCCAGTACTTC.

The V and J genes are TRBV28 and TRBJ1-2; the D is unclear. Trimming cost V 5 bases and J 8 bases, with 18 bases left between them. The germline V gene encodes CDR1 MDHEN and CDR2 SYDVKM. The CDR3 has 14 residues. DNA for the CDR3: TGTGCCAGCAGTCCTTTCCAGGTGGGTCCAGGCTACACCTTC. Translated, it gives CASSPFQVGPGYTF.

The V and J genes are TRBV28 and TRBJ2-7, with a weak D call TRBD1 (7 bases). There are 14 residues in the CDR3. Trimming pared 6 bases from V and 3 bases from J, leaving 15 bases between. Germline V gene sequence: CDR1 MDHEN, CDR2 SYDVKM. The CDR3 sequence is CASRVGGQHYEQYF. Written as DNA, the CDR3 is TGTGCCAGCAGGGTCGGGGGACAGCACTACGAGCAGTACTTC.

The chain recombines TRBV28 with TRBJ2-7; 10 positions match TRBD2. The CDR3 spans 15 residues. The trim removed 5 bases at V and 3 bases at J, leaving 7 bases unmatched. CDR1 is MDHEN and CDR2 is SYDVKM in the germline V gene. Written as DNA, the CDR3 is TGTGCCAGCAGTCTAGCGGGAGCGGCTTTCTACGAGCAGTACTTC. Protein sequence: CASSLAGAAFYEQYF. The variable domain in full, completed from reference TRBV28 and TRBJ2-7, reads DVKVTQSSRYLVKRTGEKVFLECVQDMDHENMFWYRQDPGLGLRLIYFSYDVKMKEKGDIPEGYSVSREKKERFSLILESASTNQTSMYLCASSLAGAAFYEQYFGPGTRLTVT.

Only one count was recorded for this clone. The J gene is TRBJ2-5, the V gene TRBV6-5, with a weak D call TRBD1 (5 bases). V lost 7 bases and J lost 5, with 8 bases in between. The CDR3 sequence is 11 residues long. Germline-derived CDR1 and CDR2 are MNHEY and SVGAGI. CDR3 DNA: TGTGCCAGCACCAAGGGGGAGACCCAGTACTTC. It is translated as CASTKGETQYF.

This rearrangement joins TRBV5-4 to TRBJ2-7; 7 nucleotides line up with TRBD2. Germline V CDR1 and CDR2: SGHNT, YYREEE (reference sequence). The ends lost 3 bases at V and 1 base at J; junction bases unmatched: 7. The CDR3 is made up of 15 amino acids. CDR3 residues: CASSSQGGISYEQYF. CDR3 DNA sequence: TGTGCCAGCAGCTCCCAGGGAGGGATTTCCTACGAGCAGTACTTC.

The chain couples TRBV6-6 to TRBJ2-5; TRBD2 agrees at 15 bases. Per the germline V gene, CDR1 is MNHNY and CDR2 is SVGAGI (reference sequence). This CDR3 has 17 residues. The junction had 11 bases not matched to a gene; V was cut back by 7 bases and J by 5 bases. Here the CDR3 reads CASNRPGLAGGKETQYF. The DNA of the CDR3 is TGTGCCAGCAATCGCCCCGGACTAGCGGGAGGGAAGGAGACCCAGTACTTC.

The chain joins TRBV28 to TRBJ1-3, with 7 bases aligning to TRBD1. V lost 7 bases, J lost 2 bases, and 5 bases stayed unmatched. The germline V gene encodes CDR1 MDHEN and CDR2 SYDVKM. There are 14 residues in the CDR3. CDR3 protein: CASKRQGPGNTIYF. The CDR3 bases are TGTGCCAGCAAGAGACAGGGACCTGGAAACACCATATATTTT.

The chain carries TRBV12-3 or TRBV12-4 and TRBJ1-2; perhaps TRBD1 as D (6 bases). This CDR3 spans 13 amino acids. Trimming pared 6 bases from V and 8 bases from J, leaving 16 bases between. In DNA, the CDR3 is TGTGCCAGCAGCCGACAGGCCTCGGGGGGCTACACCTTC. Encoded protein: CASSRQASGGYTF.

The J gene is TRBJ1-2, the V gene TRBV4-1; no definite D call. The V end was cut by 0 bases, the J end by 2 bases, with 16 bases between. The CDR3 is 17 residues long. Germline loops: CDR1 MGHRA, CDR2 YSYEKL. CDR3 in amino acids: CASSQDPIGSMNYGYTF. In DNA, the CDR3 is TGCGCCAGCAGCCAAGATCCGATTGGCTCCATGAACTATGGCTACACCTTC.

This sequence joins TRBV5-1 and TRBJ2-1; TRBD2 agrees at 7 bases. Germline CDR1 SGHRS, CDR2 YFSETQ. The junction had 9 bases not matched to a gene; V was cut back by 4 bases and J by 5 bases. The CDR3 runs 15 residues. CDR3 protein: CASSPLASGNNEQFF. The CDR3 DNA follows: TGCGCCAGCAGCCCTTTAGCTAGCGGTAACAATGAGCAGTTCTTC. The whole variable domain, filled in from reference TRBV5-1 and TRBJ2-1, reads KAGVTQTPRYLIKTRGQQVTLSCSPISGHRSVSWYQQTPGQGLQFLFEYFSETQRNKGNFPGRFSGRQFSNSRSEMNVSTLELGDSALYLCASSPLASGNNEQFFGPGTRLTVL.

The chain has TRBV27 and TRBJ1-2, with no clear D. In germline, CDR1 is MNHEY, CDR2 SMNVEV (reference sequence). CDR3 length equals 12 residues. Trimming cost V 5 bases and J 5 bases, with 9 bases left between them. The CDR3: CASSPRGYGYTF. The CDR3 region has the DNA TGTGCCAGCAGTCCAAGAGGATATGGCTACACCTTC.

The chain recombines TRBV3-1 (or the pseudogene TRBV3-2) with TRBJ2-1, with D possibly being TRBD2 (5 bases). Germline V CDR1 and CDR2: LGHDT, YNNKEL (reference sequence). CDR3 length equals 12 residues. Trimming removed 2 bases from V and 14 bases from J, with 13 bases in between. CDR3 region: CASSQSRGWKFF. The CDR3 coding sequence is TGTGCCAGCAGCCAATCCCGGGGTTGGAAGTTCTTC.

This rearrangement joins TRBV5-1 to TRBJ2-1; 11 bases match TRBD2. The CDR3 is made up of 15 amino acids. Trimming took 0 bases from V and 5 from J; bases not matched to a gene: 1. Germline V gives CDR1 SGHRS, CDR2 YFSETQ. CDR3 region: CASSLVLAGDNEQFF. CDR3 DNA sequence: TGCGCCAGCAGCTTGGTACTAGCGGGAGACAATGAGCAGTTCTTC.

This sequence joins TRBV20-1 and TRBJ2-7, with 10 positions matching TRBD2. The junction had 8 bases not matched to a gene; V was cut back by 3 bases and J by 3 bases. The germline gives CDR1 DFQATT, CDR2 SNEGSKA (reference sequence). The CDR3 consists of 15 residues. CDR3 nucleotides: TGCAGTGCTAGTTCTATAGCGGGAGGTCGCTACGAGCAGTACTTC. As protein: CSASSIAGGRYEQYF.

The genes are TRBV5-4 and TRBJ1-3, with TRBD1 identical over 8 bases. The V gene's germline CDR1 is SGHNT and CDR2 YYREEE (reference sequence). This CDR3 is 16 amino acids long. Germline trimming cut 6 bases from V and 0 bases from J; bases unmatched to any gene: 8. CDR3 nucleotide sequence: TGTGCCAGCAACGGACAGGGCCCAAACTCTGGAAACACCATATATTTT. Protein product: CASNGQGPNSGNTIYF.

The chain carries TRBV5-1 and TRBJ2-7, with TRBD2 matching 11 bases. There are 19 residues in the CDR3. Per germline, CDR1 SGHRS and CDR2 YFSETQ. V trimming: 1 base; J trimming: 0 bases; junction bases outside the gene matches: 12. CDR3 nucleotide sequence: TGCGCCAGCAGCTTGCGGATCTATAGCGGGAGGGCCATCTCCTACGAGCAGTACTTC. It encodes CASSLRIYSGRAISYEQYF.

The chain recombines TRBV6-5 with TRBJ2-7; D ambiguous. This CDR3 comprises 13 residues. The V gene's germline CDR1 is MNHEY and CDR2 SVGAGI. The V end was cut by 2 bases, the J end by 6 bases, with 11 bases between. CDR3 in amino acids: CASSYAVSSEQYF. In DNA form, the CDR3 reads TGTGCCAGCAGTTACGCGGTCTCCAGCGAGCAGTACTTC.

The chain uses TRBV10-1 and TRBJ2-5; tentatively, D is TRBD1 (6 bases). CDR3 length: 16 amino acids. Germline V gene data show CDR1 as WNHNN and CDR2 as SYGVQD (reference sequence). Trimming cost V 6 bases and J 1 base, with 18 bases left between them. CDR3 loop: CASSPVRGFIQETQYF. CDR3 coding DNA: TGCGCCAGCAGCCCTGTGAGGGGGTTCATCCAAGAGACCCAGTACTTC.

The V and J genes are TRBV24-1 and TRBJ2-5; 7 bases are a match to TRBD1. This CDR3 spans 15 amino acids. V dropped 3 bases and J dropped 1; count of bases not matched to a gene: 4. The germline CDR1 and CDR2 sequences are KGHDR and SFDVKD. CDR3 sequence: CATSDRTGVQETQYF. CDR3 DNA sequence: TGTGCCACCAGTGATCGAACAGGGGTCCAAGAGACCCAGTACTTC.